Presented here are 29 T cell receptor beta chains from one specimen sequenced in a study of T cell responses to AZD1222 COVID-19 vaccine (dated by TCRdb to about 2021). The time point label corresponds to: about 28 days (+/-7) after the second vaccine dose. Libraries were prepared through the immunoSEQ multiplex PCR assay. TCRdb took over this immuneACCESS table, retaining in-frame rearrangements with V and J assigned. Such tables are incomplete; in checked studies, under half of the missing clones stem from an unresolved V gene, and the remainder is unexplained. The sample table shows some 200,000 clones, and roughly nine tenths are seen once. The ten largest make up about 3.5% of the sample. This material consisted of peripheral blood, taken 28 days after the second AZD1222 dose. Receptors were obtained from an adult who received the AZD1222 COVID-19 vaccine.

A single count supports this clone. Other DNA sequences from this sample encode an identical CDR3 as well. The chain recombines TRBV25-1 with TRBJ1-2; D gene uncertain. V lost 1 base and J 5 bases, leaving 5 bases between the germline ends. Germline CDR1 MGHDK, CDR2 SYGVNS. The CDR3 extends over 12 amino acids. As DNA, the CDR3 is TGTGCCAGCAGTGAATTCAGTTATGGCTACACCTTC. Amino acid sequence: CASSEFSYGYTF.

For the CDR3, the DNA is TGTGCCAGCAGTCCGGGACGGAGGGTCGCTGAAGCTTTCTTT. Translated: CASSPGRRVAEAFF. V is TRBV6-5 and J is TRBJ1-1; TRBD1 might be the D (5 bases). CDR1 is MNHEY, CDR2 SVGAGI, per germline. This CDR3 spans 14 amino acids. Between the trimmed V and J ends, which lost 5 bases and 6 bases, there was a span of 16 bases.

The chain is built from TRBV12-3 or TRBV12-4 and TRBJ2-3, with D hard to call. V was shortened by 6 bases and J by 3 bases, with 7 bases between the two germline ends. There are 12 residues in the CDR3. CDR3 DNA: TGTGCCAGCAGCCTGGCTACAGATACGCAGTATTTT. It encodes CASSLATDTQYF.

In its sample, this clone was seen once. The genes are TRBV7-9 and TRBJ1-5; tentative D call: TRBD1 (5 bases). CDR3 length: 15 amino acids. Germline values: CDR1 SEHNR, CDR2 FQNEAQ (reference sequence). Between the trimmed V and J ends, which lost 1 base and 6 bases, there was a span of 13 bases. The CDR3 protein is CASSLDSGSGQPQHF. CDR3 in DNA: TGTGCCAGCAGCTTAGATTCAGGGTCGGGTCAGCCCCAGCATTTT.

The CDR3 sequence: CASSPEIGELFF. Written as DNA, the CDR3 is TGTGCCAGCAGCCCCGAGATCGGGGAGCTGTTTTTT. The chain links TRBV12-3 or TRBV12-4 to TRBJ2-2; D not certain. Trimming took off 6 bases at V and 7 bases at J, with 9 bases between the two ends. CDR3 length: 12 residues.

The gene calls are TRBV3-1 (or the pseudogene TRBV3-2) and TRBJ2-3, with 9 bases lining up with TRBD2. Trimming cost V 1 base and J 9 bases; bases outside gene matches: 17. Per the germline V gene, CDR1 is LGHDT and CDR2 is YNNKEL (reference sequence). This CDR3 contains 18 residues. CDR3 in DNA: TGTGCCAGCAGCCAAGTTGGTCGACCTAGCGGGGTCCCGAGGACGCAGTATTTT. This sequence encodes CASSQVGRPSGVPRTQYF.

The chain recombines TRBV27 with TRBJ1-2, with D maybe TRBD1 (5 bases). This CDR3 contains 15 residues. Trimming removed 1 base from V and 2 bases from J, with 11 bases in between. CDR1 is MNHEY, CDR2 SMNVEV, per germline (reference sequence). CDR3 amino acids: CASSLLGDFNYGYTF. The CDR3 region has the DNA TGTGCCAGCAGTTTATTGGGGGATTTCAACTATGGCTACACCTTC.

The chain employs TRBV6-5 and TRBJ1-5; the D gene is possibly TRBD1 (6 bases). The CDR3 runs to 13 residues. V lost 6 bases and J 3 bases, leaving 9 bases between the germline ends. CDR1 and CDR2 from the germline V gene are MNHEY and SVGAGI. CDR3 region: CASRRTVNQPQHF. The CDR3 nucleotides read TGTGCCAGCAGGAGGACAGTCAATCAGCCCCAGCATTTT.

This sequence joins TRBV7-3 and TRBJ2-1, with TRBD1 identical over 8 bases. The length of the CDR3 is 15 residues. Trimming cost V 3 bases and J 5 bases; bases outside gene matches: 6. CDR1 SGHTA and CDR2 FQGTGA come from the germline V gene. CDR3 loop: CASSFQGAQDNEQFF. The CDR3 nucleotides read TGTGCCAGCAGCTTCCAGGGGGCCCAGGACAATGAGCAGTTCTTC.

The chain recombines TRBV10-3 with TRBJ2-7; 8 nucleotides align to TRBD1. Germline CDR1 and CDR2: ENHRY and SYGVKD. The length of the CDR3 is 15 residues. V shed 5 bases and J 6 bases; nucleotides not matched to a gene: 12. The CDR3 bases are TGTGCCATCAGTCCAGTCCCGGGACAGGTTCTCGAGCAGTACTTC. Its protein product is CAISPVPGQVLEQYF.

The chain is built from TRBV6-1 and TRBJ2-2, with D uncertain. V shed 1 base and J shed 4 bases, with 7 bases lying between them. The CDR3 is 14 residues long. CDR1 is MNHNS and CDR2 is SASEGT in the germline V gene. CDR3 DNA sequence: TGTGCCAGCAGTGAAGTGTCAGCCACCGGGGAGCTGTTTTTT. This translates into CASSEVSATGELFF.

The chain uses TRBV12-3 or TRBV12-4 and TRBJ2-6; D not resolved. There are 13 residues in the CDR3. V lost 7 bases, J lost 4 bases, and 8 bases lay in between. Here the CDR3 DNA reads TGTGCCAGCACCATCCAAGGGGCCAACGTCCTGACTTTC. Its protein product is CASTIQGANVLTF.

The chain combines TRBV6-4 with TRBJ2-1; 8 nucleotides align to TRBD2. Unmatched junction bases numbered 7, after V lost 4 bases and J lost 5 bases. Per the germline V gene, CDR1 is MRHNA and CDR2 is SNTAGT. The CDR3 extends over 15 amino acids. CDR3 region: CASSVQASGHNEQFF. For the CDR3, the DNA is TGTGCCAGCAGTGTCCAGGCTAGCGGGCACAATGAGCAGTTCTTC.

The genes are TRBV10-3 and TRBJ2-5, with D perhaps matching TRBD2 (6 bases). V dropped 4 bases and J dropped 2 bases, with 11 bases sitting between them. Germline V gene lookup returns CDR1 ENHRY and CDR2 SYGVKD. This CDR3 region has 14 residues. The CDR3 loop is CAISGGAGQETQYF. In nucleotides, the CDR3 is TGTGCCATCAGTGGCGGGGCAGGGCAAGAGACCCAGTACTTC.

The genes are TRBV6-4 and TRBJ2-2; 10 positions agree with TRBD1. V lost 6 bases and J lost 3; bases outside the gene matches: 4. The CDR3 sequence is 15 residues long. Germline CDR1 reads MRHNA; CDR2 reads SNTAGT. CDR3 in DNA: TGTGCCAGCAGCGTAGGGACAGGGGACACCGGGGAGCTGTTTTTT. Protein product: CASSVGTGDTGELFF.

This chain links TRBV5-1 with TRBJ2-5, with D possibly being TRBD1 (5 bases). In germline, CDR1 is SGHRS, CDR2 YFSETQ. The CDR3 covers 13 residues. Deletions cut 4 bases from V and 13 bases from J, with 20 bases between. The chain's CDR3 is CASSAERTFNRYF. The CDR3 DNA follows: TGCGCCAGCAGCGCGGAACGGACATTCAATAGGTACTTC. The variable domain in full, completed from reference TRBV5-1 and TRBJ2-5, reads KAGVTQTPRYLIKTRGQQVTLSCSPISGHRSVSWYQQTPGQGLQFLFEYFSETQRNKGNFPGRFSGRQFSNSRSEMNVSTLELGDSALYLCASSAERTFNRYFGPGTRLLVL.

The CDR3 DNA follows: TGTGCCTGGGGCCAACAGGGGCACTACGAGCAGTACTTC. The encoded protein is CAWGQQGHYEQYF. This chain connects TRBV30 to TRBJ2-7; TRBD1 matches 7 bases. Per the germline V gene, CDR1 is GTSNPN and CDR2 is SVGIG (reference sequence). There are 13 residues in the CDR3. Trimming cost V 5 bases and J 3 bases; bases outside gene matches: 7.

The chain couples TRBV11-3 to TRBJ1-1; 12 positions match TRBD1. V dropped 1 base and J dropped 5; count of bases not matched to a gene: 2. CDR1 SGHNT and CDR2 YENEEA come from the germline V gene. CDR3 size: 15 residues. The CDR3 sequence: CASSLGGQGATEAFF. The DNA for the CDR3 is TGTGCCAGCAGCTTAGGGGGACAGGGGGCAACTGAAGCTTTCTTT.

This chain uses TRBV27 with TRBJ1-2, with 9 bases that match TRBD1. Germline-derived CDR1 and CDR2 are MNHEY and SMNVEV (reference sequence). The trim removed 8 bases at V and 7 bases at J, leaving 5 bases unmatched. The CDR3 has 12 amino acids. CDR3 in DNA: TGTGCCAGCTCCACAGGGGGCAGTGGCTACACCTTC. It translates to CASSTGGSGYTF.

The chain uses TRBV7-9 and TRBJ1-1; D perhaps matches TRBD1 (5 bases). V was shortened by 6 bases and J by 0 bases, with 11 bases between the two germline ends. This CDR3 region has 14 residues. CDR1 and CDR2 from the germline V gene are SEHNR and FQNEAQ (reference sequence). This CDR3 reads CASSFGTLNTEAFF. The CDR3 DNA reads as TGTGCCAGCAGTTTCGGGACGCTGAACACTGAAGCTTTCTTT. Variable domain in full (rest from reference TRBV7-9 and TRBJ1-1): DTGVSQNPRHKITKRGQNVTFRCDPISEHNRLYWYRQTLGQGPEFLTYFQNEAQLEKSRLLSDRFSAERPKGSFSTLEIQRTEQGDSAMYLCASSFGTLNTEAFFGQGTRLTVV.

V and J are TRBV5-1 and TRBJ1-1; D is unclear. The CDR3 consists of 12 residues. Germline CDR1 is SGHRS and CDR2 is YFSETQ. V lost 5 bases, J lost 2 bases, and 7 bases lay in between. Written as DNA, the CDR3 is TGCGCCAGCAGTACAGTTAACACTGAAGCTTTCTTT. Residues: CASSTVNTEAFF.

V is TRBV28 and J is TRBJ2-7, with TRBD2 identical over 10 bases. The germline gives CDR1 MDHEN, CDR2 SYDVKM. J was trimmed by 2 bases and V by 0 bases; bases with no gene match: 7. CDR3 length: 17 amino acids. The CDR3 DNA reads TGTGCCAGCAGTTTATGGGGGGGAAGCGGGAGGGCCTACGAGCAGTACTTC. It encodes CASSLWGGSGRAYEQYF.

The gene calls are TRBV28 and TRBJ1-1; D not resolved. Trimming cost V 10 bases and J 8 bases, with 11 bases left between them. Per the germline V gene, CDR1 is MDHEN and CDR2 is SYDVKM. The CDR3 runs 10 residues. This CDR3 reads CATQAREAFF. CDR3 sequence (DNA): TGTGCCACCCAAGCCCGGGAAGCTTTCTTT.

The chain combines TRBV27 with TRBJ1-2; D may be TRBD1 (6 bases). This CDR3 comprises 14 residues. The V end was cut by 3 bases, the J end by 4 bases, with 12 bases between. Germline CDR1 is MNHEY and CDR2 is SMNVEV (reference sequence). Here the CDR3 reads CASSFNRAVYGYTF. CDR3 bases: TGTGCCAGCAGTTTCAACAGGGCGGTCTATGGCTACACCTTC.

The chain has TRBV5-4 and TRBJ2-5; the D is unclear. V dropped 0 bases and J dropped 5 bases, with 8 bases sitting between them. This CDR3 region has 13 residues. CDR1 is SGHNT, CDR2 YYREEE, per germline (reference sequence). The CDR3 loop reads CASSLAPPETQYF. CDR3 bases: TGTGCCAGCAGCTTGGCGCCCCCGGAGACCCAGTACTTC.

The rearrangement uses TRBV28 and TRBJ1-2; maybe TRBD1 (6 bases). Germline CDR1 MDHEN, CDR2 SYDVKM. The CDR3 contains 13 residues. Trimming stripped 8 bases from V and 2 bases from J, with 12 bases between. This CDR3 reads CASQGSINYGYTF. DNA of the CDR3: TGTGCCAGCCAGGGGAGTATCAACTATGGCTACACCTTC.

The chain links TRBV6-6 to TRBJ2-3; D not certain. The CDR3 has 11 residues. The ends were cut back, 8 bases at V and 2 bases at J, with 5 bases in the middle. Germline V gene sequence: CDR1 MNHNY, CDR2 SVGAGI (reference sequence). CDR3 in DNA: TGTGCCAGCGGCTACACAGATACGCAGTATTTT. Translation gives CASGYTDTQYF.

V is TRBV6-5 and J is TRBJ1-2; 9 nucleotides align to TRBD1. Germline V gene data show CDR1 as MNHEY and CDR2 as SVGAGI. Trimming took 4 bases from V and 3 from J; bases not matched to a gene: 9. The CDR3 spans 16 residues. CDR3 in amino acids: CASSFAGTGPYYGYTF. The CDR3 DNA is TGTGCCAGCAGTTTCGCCGGGACAGGGCCCTACTATGGCTACACCTTC.

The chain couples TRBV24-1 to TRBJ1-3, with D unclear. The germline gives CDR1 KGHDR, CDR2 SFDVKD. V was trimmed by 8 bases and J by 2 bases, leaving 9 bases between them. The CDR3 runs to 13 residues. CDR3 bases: TGTGCCACCACCCGGTCTGCTGGAAACACCATATATTTT. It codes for CATTRSAGNTIYF.